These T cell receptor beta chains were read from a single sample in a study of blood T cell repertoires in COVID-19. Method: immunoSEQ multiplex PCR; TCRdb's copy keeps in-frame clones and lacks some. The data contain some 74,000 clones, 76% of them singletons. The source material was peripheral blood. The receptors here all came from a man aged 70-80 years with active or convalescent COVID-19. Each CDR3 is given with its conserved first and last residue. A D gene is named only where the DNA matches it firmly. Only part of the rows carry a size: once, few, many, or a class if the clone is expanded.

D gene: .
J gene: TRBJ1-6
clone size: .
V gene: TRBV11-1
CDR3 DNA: TGTGCCACGGGTCCGCAGACGTATTGGAAATCCCTCCACTTT
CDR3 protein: CATGPQTYWKSLHF

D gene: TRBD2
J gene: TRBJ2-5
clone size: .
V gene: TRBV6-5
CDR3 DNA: TGTGCCACCCGGGAACTAGCGGGGGGAGAGACCCAGTACTTC
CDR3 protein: CATRELAGGETQYF

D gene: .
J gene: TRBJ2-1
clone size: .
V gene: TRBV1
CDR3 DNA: TGCACCAGCACCCTTCACAATGAGCAGTTCTTC
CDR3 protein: CTSTLHNEQFF

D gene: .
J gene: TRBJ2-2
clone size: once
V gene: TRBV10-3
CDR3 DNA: TGTGCCATCAGTGACTTTCCCCGGGACACCAACACCGGGGAGCTGTTTTTT
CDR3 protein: CAISDFPRDTNTGELFF

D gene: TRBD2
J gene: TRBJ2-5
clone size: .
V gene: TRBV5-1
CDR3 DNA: TGCGCCAGCAGCTTTCCTCGGGGGAGCGGGGGGCCCTCGAGATACTTC
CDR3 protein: CASSFPRGSGGPSRYF

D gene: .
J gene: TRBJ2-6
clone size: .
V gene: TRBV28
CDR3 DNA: TGTGCCAGCAGAATTAGCGGAGCTGGGGCCAACGTCCTGACTTTC
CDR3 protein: CASRISGAGANVLTF

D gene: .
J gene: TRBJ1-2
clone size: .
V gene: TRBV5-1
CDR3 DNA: TGCGCCAGCAGCCCTGGGGGGTATGGCTACACCTTC
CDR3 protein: CASSPGGYGYTF

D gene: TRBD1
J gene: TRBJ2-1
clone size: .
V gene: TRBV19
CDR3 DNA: TGTGCCAGTAGCCCCGTCGGGACAGGGGTACGCGAGCAGTTCTTC
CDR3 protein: CASSPVGTGVREQFF

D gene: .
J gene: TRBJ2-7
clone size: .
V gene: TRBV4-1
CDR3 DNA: TGCGCCAGCAGCCAAGGGGGGACACCTGTCCACGAGCAGTACTTC
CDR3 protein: CASSQGGTPVHEQYF

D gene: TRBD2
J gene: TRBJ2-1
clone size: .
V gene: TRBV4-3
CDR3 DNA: TGCGCCAGCAGCCAACAGACTAGCGGGGGGACCTATGAGCAGTTCTTC
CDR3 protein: CASSQQTSGGTYEQFF

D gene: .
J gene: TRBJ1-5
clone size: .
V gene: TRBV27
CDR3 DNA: TGTGCCAGCGGGAGGGGGGGACATCAGCCCCAGCATTTT
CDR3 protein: CASGRGGHQPQHF

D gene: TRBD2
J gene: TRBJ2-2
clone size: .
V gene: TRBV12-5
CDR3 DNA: TGTGCTAGTGCCCGCGGGGGGACCGCAACCGGGGAGCTGTTTTTT
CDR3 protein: CASARGGTATGELFF

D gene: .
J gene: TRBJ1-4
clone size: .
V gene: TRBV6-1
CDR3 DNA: TGTGCCAGCAGTGAAGGGACAGCCCCGTTCTACGAAAAACTGTTTTTT
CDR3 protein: CASSEGTAPFYEKLFF

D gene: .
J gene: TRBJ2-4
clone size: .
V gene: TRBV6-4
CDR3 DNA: TGTGCCAGCAGTCCCCGGGGAGGCACCAAAAACATTCAGTACTTC
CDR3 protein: CASSPRGGTKNIQYF

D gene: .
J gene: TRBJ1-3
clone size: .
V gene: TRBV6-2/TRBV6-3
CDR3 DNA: TGTGCCAGCAGTTACTGTAACCGTCCCCAGGGTGACACCATATATTTT
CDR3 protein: CASSYCNRPQGDTIYF

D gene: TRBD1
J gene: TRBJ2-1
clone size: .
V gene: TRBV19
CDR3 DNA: TGTGCCAGTACCGAGACAGGGGGCTCCTACAATGAGCAGTTCTTC
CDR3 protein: CASTETGGSYNEQFF

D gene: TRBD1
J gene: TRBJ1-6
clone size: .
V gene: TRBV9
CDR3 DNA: TGTGCCAGCAGCCCCAGTCCCACCAGACAGGGTCAGAATTCACCCCTCCACTTT
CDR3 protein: CASSPSPTRQGQNSPLHF

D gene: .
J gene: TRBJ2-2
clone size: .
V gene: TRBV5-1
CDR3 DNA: TGCGCCAGCAGCTTGGGAGTGGTCGGCGGGGAGCTGTTTTTT
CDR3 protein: CASSLGVVGGELFF

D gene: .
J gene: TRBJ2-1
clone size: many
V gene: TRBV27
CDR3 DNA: TGTGCCAGCAGTTTGTACCTACGCGGGATCCACAATGAGCAGTTCTTC
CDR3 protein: CASSLYLRGIHNEQFF

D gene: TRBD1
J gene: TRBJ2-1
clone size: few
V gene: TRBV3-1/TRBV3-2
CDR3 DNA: TGTGCCAGCAGCCGCCGCCCCAGGGGGCGCGTATACAATGAGCAGTTCTTC
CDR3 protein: CASSRRPRGRVYNEQFF

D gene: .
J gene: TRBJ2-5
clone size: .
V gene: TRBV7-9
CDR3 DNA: TGTGCCAGCAGCCCCGGGTTAGCCCAAGAGACCCAGTACTTC
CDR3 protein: CASSPGLAQETQYF

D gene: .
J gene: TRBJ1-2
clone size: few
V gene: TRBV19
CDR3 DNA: TGTGCCAGTACCTTCATCGGGGAGGGAGGCTACACCTTC
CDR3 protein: CASTFIGEGGYTF

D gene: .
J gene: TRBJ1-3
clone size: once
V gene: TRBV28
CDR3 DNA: TGTGCCAGCGAAGCACAGGGAAACACCATATATTTT
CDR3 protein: CASEAQGNTIYF

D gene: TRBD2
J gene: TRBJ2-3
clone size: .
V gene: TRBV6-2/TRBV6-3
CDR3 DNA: TGTGCCAGCAGTTCCGGGACTAGCTCCAGTACGCAGTATTTT
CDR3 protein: CASSSGTSSSTQYF

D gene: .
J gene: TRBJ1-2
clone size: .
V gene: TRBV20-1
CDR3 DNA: TGCAGTGCTAGTTTCTCAGGGTTTAGAGGTGGCTACACCTTC
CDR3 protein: CSASFSGFRGGYTF

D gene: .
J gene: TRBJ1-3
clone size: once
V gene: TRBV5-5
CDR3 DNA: TGTGCCAGCAGCCGGACAGACTCGAACACCATATATTTT
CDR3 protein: CASSRTDSNTIYF

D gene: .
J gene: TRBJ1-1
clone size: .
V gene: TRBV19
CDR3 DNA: TGTGCCAGTAGTATAGGACAGTCCTCGGTAGAAGCTTTCTTT
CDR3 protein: CASSIGQSSVEAFF

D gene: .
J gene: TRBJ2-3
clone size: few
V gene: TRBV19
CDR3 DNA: TGTGCCAGTAGTATACAGGATATATACTCGGATACGCAGTATTTT
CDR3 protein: CASSIQDIYSDTQYF

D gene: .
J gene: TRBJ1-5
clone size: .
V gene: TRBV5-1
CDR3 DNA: TGCGCCAGCAGCCCCGGGACAACTTTTTATAGCAATCAGCCCCAGCATTTT
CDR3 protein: CASSPGTTFYSNQPQHF

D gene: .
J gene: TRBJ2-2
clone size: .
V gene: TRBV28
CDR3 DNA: TGTGCCAGCAGACCCGGGACACCGAACACCGGGGAGCTGTTTTTT
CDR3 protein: CASRPGTPNTGELFF

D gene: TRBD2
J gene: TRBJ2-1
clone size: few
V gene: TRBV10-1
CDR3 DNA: TGCGCCAAACGTTCATTGAGAAGCCTAGCGGGGGGGCCCTCCTACAATGAGCAGTTCTTC
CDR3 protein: CAKRSLRSLAGGPSYNEQFF

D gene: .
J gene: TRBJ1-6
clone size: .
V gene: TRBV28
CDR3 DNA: TGTGCCAGCAGTTTAAATCGCGCTCCCCTCCACTTT
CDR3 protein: CASSLNRAPLHF

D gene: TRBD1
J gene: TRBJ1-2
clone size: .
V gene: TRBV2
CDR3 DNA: TGTGCCAGCAGAATCACGACAGGGTTGGGCTACACCTTC
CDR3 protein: CASRITTGLGYTF

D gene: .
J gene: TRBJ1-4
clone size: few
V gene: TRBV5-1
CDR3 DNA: TGCGCCAGCAGCTTGGCCTCTGGGGCTGGGAATGAAAAACTGTTTTTT
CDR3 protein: CASSLASGAGNEKLFF

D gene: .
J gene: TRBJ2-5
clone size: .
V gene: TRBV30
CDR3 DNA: TGTGCCTGGAGTTTTGGAGGGGCGCGAGAGACCCAGTACTTC
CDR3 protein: CAWSFGGARETQYF

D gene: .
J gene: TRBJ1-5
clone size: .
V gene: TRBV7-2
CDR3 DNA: TGTGCCAGCAGCCTCGGTGGCGGGGTGCGCAATCAGCCCCAGCATTTT
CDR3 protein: CASSLGGGVRNQPQHF

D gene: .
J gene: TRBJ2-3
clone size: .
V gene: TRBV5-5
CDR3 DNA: TGTGCCAGCAGCTTGTGGCAGGGGGGTCGCACAGATACGCAGTATTTT
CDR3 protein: CASSLWQGGRTDTQYF

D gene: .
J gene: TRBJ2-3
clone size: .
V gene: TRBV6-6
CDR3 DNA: TGTGCCAGCAGAGAGTTTTTAGGCACAGATACGCAGTATTTT
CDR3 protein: CASREFLGTDTQYF

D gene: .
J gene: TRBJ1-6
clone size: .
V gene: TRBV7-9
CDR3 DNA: TGTGCCAGCAGCACACAGGATTCACCCCTCCACTTT
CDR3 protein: CASSTQDSPLHF

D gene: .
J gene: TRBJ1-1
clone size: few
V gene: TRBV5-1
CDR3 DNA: TGCGCCAGCAGCTTGGACGGACAAGGGGTCACTGAAGCTTTCTTT
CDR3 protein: CASSLDGQGVTEAFF

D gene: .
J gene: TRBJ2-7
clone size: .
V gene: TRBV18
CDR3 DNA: TGTGCCAGCTCACCTAACTTCTACGAGCAGTACTTC
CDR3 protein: CASSPNFYEQYF

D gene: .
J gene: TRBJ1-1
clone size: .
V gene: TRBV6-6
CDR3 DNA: TGTGCCAGCAGTTTGGGGGGGGCAGGGACTGAAGCTTTCTTT
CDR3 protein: CASSLGGAGTEAFF

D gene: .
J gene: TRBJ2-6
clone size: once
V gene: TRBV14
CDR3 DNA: TGTGCCAGCAGCCAAGAATTGGCCAGCTCTGGGGCCAACGTCCTGACTTTC
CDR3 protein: CASSQELASSGANVLTF